This T cell receptor (beta chain) was sequenced in a study of shared clonotypes between healthy human individuals. Study at large: Per donor, CD8 memory used one plate, CD8 naive used two, CD4 memory used three and CD4 naive used three.

This CDR3 region has 15 residues. In germline, CDR1 is SGHRS, CDR2 YFSETQ. With 1 base clipped from V and 5 bases from J, the junction kept 2 bases outside the gene matches. Sequencing was performed with immunoSEQ multiplex PCR; in TCRdb, only in-frame clones are kept and a portion is missing. The data show more than 2,000,000 clones, with over 85% seen just once and roughly 0.15% held by the top ten. This rearrangement joins TRBV5-1 to TRBJ1-6, with 8 bases aligning to TRBD1. Material: naive CD4+ T cells sorted from blood. Indicated subset: CD45RA+ positively selected. The clonotype comes from a man aged 18 to 35 in good health. The CDR3 is CASSLMDRDNSPLHF. In DNA form, the CDR3 reads TGCGCCAGCAGCTTGATGGACAGGGATAATTCACCCCTCCACTTT.